This entry describes one T cell receptor beta chain. Germline V gene data show CDR1 as KGHSH and CDR2 as LQKENI. Unmatched junction bases numbered 15, after V lost 1 base and J lost 2 bases. The CDR3 length is 19 residues. This entry is derived from a study of shared T cell receptors in the human thymus. Clones were sequenced by immunoSEQ multiplex PCR, and TCRdb holds only the in-frame ones, with some missing. The table records some 640,000 clones, approximately 87% of them present only once. This sample also appeared in a second study, on human thymus T cells.

Sequencing input: thymocytes. The chain links TRBV18 to TRBJ1-1; 8 nucleotides match TRBD1. The sequence came from a boy in the first two years of life with a congenital heart defect. In nucleotides, the CDR3 is TGTGCCAGCTCACCACGAATTGTCCCAGGGGGCGACCATAACACTGAAGCTTTCTTT. Translation gives CASSPRIVPGGDHNTEAFF.